Here is one TCR beta chain with its context. Data came from immunoSEQ multiplex PCR; TCRdb stores just in-frame clones and leaves some out. The profile covers about 63,000 clones, with about 88% appearing a single time and over 4% taken by the ten largest. This entry is derived from a study of technical replicates of blood from several donors. Germline values: CDR1 DFQATT, CDR2 SNEGSKA (reference sequence). This CDR3 contains 11 residues. The V and J ends lost 3 bases and 3 bases respectively, with 5 bases between them. The sequenced sample was PBMCs. The chain carries TRBV20-1 and TRBJ2-5; D remains unclear. This sequence originates from a human donor in good health. Some clones in this sample may be carry-over from other donors' samples. CDR3 bases: TGCAGTGCTAGCACTGAAGAGACCCAGTACTTC. Its translation is CSASTEETQYF.